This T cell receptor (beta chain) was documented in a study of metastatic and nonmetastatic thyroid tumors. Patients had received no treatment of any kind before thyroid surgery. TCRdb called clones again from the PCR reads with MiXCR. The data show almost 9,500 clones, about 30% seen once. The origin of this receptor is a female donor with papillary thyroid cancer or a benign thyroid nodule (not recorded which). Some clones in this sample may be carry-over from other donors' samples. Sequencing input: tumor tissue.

The CDR3 DNA reads as TGTGCCATCAGCCCCGACAGCTCTGGAAACACCATATATTTT. Encoded protein: CAISPDSSGNTIYF. The chain carries TRBV10-3 and TRBJ1-3; tentative D call: TRBD1 (5 bases). CDR1 is ENHRY, CDR2 SYGVKD, per germline. This CDR3 region has 14 residues. V was clipped by 6 bases and J by 0 bases, with 9 bases between them.